Sequencing of this TCR beta chain was carried out in a study of blood T cells in healthy people across ages. Findings and caveats of the study: A greater number of naive CD4+ cells and higher diversity distinguished long-lived donors from aged donors. There was no known CMV status for donors, so expanded clonotype changes were possibly confounded.

A sample-barcoded 5' primer and a J-beta primer mix were used in a second PCR of about 7 to 12 cycles. Carrying 12 random nucleotides, a template-switch adaptor labeled each individual cDNA molecule. TCRdb reanalysed the 5' RACE reads using MiXCR and keeps one entry per CDR3 protein. The sample has more than 550,000 distinct CDR3 sequences, over 20% seen once; the top ten hold roughly 22%. A minimum of 5.5 micrograms of total RNA was extracted per sample. The CDR3 extends over 14 amino acids. Germline V gene sequence: CDR1 SQVTM, CDR2 ANQGSEA. The ends lost 5 bases at V and 2 bases at J; junction bases unmatched: 6. This clonotype was seen a few times. As yet, its antigen is unknown.

Input material: blood. The V call is TRBV29-1, the J call TRBJ2-1; 7 bases align to TRBD1. This clonotype was obtained from a man in his sixties or seventies in good health. The CDR3 sequence is CSVRWQGAYNEQFF. The CDR3 DNA sequence: TGCAGCGTTAGGTGGCAGGGGGCCTACAATGAGCAGTTCTTC.